This entry is about one TCR beta chain. This record belongs to a study of blood T cell repertoires in COVID-19. In the study overall: COVID-19 samples collected from the United States, Italy and Spain covered acute and convalescent phases. Sources were T cells, B-cell-depleted T cells, or PBMCs; the material itself was cDNA or gDNA.

Seattle researchers signed up patients amid active infection and tracked them longitudinally. Original data processing: Reference gene primer amplification gave nucleated cell count estimates. The protocol was immunoSEQ multiplex PCR, while the TCRdb copy is restricted to in-frame clones and leaves out a portion. That table is the source of V, J and clone size, and D and trimming were worked out from the DNA. Here the sample spans around 250,000 clones, approximately 88% being singletons. The sample comprised peripheral blood. This receptor was taken from a woman aged 70-85 years with COVID-19, enrolled during active disease.

The CDR3 region is CASSLAGSSYNEQFF. In nucleotides, the CDR3 is TGTGCCAGCAGCTTAGCTGGGAGCTCCTACAATGAGCAGTTCTTC. V is TRBV11-2 and J is TRBJ2-1, with D possibly TRBD2 on 5 matching bases. CDR3 length equals 15 residues. The V and J ends lost 1 base and 0 bases respectively, with 7 bases between them. Germline V gene sequence: CDR1 SGHAT, CDR2 FQNNGV.